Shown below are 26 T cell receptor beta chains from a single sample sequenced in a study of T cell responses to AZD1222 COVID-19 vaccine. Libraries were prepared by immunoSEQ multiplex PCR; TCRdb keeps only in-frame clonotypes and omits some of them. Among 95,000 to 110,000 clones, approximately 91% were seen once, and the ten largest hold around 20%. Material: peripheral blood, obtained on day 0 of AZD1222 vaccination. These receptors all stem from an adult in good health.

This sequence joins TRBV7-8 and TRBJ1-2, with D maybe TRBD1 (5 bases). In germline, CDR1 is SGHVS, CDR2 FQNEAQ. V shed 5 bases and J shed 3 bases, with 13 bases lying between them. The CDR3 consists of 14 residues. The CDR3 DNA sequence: TGTGCCAGCAGCCCGGGACGAAGCTACTATGGCTACACCTTC. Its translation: CASSPGRSYYGYTF.

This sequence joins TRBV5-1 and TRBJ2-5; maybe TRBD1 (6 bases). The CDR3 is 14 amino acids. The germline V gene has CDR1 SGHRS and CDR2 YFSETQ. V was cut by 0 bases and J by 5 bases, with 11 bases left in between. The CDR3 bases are TGCGCCAGCAGCTTGGATGGGGGCGGGGAGACCCAGTACTTC. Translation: CASSLDGGGETQYF.

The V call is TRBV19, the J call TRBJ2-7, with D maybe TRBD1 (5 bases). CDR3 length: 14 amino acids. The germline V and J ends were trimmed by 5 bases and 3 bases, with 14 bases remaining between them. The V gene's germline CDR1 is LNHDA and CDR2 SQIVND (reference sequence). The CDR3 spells CASSVSQGLYEQYF. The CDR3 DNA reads TGTGCCAGTAGTGTCTCTCAGGGCCTCTACGAGCAGTACTTC.

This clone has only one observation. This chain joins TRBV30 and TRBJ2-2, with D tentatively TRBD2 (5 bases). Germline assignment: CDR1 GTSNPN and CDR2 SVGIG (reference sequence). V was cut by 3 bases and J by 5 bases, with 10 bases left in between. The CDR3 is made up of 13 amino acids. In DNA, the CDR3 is TGTGCCTGGAGGAGGGTTGTGACCGGGGAGCTGTTTTTT. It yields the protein CAWRRVVTGELFF.

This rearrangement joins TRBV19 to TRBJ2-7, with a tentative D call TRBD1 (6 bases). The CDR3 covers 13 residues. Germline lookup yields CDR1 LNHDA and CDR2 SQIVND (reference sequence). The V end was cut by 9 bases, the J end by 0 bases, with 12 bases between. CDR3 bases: TGTGCCAGCGGACAGAGCAGCTCCTACGAGCAGTACTTC. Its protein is CASGQSSSYEQYF. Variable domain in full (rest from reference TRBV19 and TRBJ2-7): DGGITQSPKYLFRKEGQNVTLSCEQNLNHDAMYWYRQDPGQGLRLIYYSQIVNDFQKGDIAEGYSVSREKKESFPLTVTSAQKNPTAFYLCASGQSSSYEQYFGPGTRLTVT.

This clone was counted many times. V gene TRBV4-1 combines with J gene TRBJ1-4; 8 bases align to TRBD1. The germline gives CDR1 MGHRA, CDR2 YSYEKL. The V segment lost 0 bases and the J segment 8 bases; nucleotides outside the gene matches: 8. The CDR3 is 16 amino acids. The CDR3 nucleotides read TGCGCCAGCAGCCAAGATCCCAGGGGGCGAGGGGAAAAACTGTTTTTT. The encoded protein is CASSQDPRGRGEKLFF.

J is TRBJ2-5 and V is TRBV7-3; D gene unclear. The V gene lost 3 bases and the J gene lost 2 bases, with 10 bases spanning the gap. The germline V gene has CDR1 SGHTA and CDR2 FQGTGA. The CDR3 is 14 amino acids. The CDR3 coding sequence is TGTGCCAGCAGCTTTGGAGATCGTCAAGAGACCCAGTACTTC. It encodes CASSFGDRQETQYF.

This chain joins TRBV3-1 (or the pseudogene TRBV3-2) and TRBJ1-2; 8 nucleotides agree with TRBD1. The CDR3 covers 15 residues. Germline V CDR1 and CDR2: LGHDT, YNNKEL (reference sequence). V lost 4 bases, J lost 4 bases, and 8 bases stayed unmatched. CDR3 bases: TGTGCCAGCAGCCCTGGACAGGGCGCCGTCTATGGCTACACCTTC. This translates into CASSPGQGAVYGYTF.

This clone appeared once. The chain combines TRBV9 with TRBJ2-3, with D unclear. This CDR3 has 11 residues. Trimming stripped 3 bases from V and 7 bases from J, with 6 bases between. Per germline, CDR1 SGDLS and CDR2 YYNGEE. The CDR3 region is CASSAGYTQYF. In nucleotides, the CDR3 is TGTGCCAGCAGCGCCGGGTATACGCAGTATTTT.

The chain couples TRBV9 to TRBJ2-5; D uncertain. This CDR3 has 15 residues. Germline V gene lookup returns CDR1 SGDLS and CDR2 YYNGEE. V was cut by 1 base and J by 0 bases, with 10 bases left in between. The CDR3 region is CASSVSVGYQETQYF. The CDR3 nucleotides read TGTGCCAGCAGCGTAAGTGTGGGGTACCAAGAGACCCAGTACTTC.

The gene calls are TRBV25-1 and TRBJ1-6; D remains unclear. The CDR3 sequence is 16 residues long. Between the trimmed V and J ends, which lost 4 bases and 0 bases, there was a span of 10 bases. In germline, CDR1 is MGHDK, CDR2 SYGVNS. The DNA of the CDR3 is TGTGCCAGCAGTGTTTCTGATTTCTCCTATAATTCACCCCTCCACTTT. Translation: CASSVSDFSYNSPLHF.

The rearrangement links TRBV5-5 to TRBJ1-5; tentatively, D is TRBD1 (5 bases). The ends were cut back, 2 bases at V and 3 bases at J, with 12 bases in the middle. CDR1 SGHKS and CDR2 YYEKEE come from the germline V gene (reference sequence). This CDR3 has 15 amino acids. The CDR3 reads CASSFAGDVNQPQHF. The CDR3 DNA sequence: TGTGCCAGCAGCTTCGCTGGGGACGTCAATCAGCCCCAGCATTTT. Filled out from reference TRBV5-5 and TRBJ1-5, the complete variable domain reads DAGVTQSPTHLIKTRGQQVTLRCSPISGHKSVSWYQQVLGQGPQFIFQYYEKEERGRGNFPDRFSARQFPNYSSELNVNALLLGDSALYLCASSFAGDVNQPQHFGDGTRLSIL.

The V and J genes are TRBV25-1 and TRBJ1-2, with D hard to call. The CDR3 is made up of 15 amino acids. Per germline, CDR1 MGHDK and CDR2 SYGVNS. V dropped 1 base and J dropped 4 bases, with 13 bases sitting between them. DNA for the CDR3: TGTGCCAGCAGTGAATTCGGAGGACCCAGCTATGGCTACACCTTC. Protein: CASSEFGGPSYGYTF.

For the CDR3, the DNA is TGTGCCAGCAGTTACTCGAGGGGGCGGGTCTATGGCTACACCTTC. This codes for CASSYSRGRVYGYTF. This rearrangement joins TRBV6-5 to TRBJ1-2; TRBD1 matches 7 bases. The ends lost 0 bases at V and 4 bases at J; junction bases unmatched: 5. There are 15 residues in the CDR3. Germline V CDR1 and CDR2: MNHEY, SVGAGI.

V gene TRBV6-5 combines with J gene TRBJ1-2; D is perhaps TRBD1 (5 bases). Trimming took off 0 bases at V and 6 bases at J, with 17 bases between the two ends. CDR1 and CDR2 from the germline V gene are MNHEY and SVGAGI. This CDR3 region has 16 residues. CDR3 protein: CASSYSPLRVQNGYTF. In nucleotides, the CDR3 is TGTGCCAGCAGTTACTCCCCCCTCAGGGTCCAGAATGGCTACACCTTC.

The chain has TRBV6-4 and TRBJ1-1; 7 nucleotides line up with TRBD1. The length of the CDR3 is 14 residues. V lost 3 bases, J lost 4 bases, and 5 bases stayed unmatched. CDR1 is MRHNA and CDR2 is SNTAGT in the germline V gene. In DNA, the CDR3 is TGTGCCAGCAGTGAATCAGGGGGTTTCACTGAAGCTTTCTTT. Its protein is CASSESGGFTEAFF.

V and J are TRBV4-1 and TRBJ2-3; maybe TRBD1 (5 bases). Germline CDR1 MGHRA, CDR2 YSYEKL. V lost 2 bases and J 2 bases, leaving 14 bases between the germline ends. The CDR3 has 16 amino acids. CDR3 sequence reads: CASSQPIRAATDTQYF. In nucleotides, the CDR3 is TGCGCCAGCAGCCAACCCATCAGGGCAGCCACAGATACGCAGTATTTT.

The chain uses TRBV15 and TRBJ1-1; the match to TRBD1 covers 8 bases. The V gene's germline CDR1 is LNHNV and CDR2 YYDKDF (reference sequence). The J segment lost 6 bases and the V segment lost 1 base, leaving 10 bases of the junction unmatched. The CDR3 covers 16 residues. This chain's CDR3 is CATSRADRGGIPEAFF. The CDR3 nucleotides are TGTGCCACCAGCAGAGCAGACAGGGGAGGGATACCTGAAGCTTTCTTT.

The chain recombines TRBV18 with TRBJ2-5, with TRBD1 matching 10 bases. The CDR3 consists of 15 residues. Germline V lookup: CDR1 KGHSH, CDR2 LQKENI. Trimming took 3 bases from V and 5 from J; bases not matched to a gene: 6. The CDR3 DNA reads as TGTGCCAGCTCACCGACAGGGGGCGAGCTGGAGACCCAGTACTTC. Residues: CASSPTGGELETQYF.

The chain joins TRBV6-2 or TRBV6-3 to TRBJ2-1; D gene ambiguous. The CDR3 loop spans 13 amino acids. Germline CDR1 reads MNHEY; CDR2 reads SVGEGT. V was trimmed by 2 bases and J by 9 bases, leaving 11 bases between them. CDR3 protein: CASSYRPGPEQFF. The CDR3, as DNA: TGTGCCAGCAGTTACCGCCCTGGTCCTGAGCAGTTCTTC.

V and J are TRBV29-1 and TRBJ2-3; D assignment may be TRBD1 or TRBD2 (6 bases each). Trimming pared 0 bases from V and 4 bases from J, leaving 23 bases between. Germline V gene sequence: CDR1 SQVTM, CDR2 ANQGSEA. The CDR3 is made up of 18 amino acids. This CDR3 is CSVEDLGVYVGGPDTQYF. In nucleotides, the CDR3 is TGCAGCGTTGAAGATTTGGGGGTCTACGTGGGGGGCCCAGATACGCAGTATTTT.

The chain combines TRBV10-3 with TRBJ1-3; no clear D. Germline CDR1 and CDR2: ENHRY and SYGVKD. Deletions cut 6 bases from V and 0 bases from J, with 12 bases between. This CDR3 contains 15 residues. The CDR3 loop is CAIRVNRSSGNTIYF. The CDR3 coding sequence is TGTGCCATCAGAGTAAACAGAAGCTCTGGAAACACCATATATTTT.

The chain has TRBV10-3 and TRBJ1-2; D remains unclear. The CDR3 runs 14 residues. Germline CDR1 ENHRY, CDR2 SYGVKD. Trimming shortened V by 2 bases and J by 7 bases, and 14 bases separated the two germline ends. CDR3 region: CAISERLDASGYTF. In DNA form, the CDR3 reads TGTGCCATCAGTGAGCGACTGGACGCTAGTGGCTACACCTTC.

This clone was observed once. The CDR3 nucleotides read TGTGCCAGCAGTTTTGGCTATAATTCACCCCTCCACTTT. Its translation is CASSFGYNSPLHF. The chain uses TRBV27 and TRBJ1-6; no clear D. This CDR3 comprises 13 residues. Germline V gene sequence: CDR1 MNHEY, CDR2 SMNVEV (reference sequence). V lost 3 bases and J 3 bases, leaving 3 bases between the germline ends.

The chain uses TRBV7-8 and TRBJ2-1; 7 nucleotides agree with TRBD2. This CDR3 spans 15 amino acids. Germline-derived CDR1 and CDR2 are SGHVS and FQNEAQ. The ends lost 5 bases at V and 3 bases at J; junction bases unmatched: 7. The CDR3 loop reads CASSLLGGSYNEQFF. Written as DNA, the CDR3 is TGTGCCAGCAGCCTGCTGGGGGGGAGCTACAATGAGCAGTTCTTC.

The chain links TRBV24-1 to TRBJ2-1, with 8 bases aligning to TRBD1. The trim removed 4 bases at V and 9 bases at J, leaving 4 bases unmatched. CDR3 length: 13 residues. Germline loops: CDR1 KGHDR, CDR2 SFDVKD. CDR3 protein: CATSDPDRGEQFF. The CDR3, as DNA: TGTGCCACCAGTGACCCCGACAGGGGTGAGCAGTTCTTC.